One and the same sample provided the 31 T cell receptor beta chains below, sequenced in a study of identical twins. Via MiXCR, TCRdb re-called the 5' RACE reads, giving one row per CDR3 protein. This repertoire shows approximately 890,000 distinct CDR3 sequences, more than 9% found once; its top ten account for about 1.6%. This same sample was also taken into another study, of yellow fever vaccine responses in identical twins.

Material for sequencing was PBMCs. Receptors were obtained from a woman younger than 35 in good health.

This clonotype was observed a few times. The chain employs TRBV10-3 and TRBJ1-5; 8 nucleotides agree with TRBD1. The CDR3 is made up of 14 amino acids. V lost 2 bases to trimming and J lost 6 bases; unmatched junction nucleotides: 3. Germline V gene data show CDR1 as ENHRY and CDR2 as SYGVKD. The CDR3 here is CAISEADRGQPQHF. The CDR3, as DNA: TGTGCCATCAGTGAGGCAGACAGGGGTCAGCCCCAGCATTTT.

This clonotype has only a few counts. The rearrangement joins TRBV6-1 to TRBJ1-2, with 9 nucleotides matching TRBD1. V shed 6 bases, J shed 0 bases, and the junction held 5 bases outside the gene matches. CDR1 MNHNS and CDR2 SASEGT come from the germline V gene. The CDR3 sequence is 15 residues long. The CDR3 is CASRPGQGTNYGYTF. DNA for the CDR3: TGTGCCAGCAGGCCGGGACAGGGAACTAACTATGGCTACACCTTC.

There are many counts of this clonotype. J is TRBJ1-1 and V is TRBV3-1; possibly TRBD1 for D (5 bases). The CDR3 extends over 14 amino acids. V lost 3 bases, J lost 4 bases, and 12 bases lay in between. Germline V gene sequence: CDR1 LGHDT, CDR2 YNNKEL (reference sequence). CDR3: CASSQGTAGTEAFF. The CDR3 DNA reads TGTGCCAGCAGCCAGGGGACGGCTGGCACTGAAGCTTTCTTT.

This clonotype has only a few counts. This chain joins TRBV20-1 and TRBJ2-1; 15 nucleotides agree with TRBD2. The CDR3 contains 16 residues. The junction had 7 bases not matched to a gene; V was cut back by 2 bases and J by 8 bases. CDR1 DFQATT and CDR2 SNEGSKA come from the germline V gene (reference sequence). As DNA, the CDR3 is TGCAGTGCTAGAACCGGACTAGCGGGAGGGAAGGATGAGCAGTTCTTC. Translating it yields CSARTGLAGGKDEQFF.

The CDR3 reads CATSGSMEVGNTGELFF. The CDR3 nucleotides are TGTGCCACCAGTGGGTCGATGGAAGTCGGAAACACCGGGGAGCTGTTTTTT. The chain employs TRBV24-1 and TRBJ2-2; D call uncertain. CDR1 and CDR2 (germline): KGHDR, SFDVKD. Trimming cost V 5 bases and J 2 bases, with 17 bases left between them. The CDR3 is 17 residues long.

This clonotype has only a few counts. The V call is TRBV12-3 or TRBV12-4, the J call TRBJ1-1; D call uncertain. CDR3 size: 13 residues. Deletions cut 7 bases from V and 4 bases from J, with 13 bases between. This chain's CDR3 is CASTPAIGTEAFF. The CDR3 DNA reads as TGTGCCAGCACCCCAGCTATCGGCACTGAAGCTTTCTTT.

This clonotype was counted between two and nine times. The rearrangement joins TRBV10-3 to TRBJ2-2; D unclear. Germline V gene sequence: CDR1 ENHRY, CDR2 SYGVKD. V lost 0 bases to trimming and J lost 1 base, with 12 bases between them. This CDR3 has 17 amino acids. Here the CDR3 reads CAISESKPVQNTGELFF. The CDR3 DNA reads as TGTGCCATCAGTGAGTCGAAACCGGTCCAGAACACCGGGGAGCTGTTTTTT.

Many counts were recorded for this clonotype. The chain joins TRBV20-1 to TRBJ2-7; D is possibly TRBD2 (6 bases). V was pared by 4 bases and J by 7 bases, with 14 bases between. The CDR3 runs to 12 residues. Looked up from germline, CDR1 is DFQATT and CDR2 is SNEGSKA (reference sequence). This CDR3 reads CSAMGEAREQYV. In DNA, the CDR3 is TGCAGTGCTATGGGGGAGGCAAGGGAGCAGTACGTC.

This clonotype was seen more than once but under ten times. V usage is TRBV9 and J usage is TRBJ2-5, with 8 bases aligning to TRBD2. There are 18 residues in the CDR3. V lost 4 bases and J lost 0; bases outside the gene matches: 14. Germline values: CDR1 SGDLS, CDR2 YYNGEE. CDR3 DNA: TGTGCCAGCAGCTCCCCAGCCAGGACTAGCTTAGACCAAGAGACCCAGTACTTC. This codes for CASSSPARTSLDQETQYF.

The J gene is TRBJ2-5, the V gene TRBV5-1; the D gene could be TRBD1 or TRBD2 (6 bases each). The length of the CDR3 is 16 residues. The germline V gene has CDR1 SGHRS and CDR2 YFSETQ. V dropped 4 bases and J dropped 7 bases, with 23 bases sitting between them. The CDR3 DNA follows: TGCGCCAGCAGCCCACAGGGACAAATGAACGGGGGGACCCAGTACTTC. It specifies CASSPQGQMNGGTQYF.

The chain combines TRBV4-1 with TRBJ2-1; 7 positions match TRBD2. The J segment lost 3 bases and the V segment lost 3 bases, leaving 11 bases of the junction unmatched. The germline V gene has CDR1 MGHRA and CDR2 YSYEKL. The CDR3 extends over 17 amino acids. This CDR3 reads CASSQTAGTTNYNEQFF. DNA of the CDR3: TGCGCCAGCAGCCAGACCGCCGGGACTACAAACTACAATGAGCAGTTCTTC.

The rearrangement links TRBV10-3 to TRBJ1-1; D is perhaps TRBD1 (6 bases). The CDR3 runs 13 residues. Germline CDR1 ENHRY, CDR2 SYGVKD. With 7 bases removed from V and 5 bases from J, the gap between germline ends came to 14 bases. CDR3 bases: TGTGCCATCACGGGCAGGGGCGGGACTGAAGCTTTCTTT. It codes for CAITGRGGTEAFF.

This clonotype came up many times. This chain joins TRBV7-8 and TRBJ1-1, with a possible D match to TRBD1 (6 bases). The V gene lost 2 bases and the J gene lost 4 bases, with 17 bases spanning the gap. The CDR3 length is 16 residues. Germline CDR1 is SGHVS and CDR2 is FQNEAQ. CDR3 bases: TGTGCCAGCAGCTTACGTGAAAGGGGGGGTGGCACTGAAGCTTTCTTT. Its protein product is CASSLRERGGGTEAFF.

The table lists this clonotype with a few counts. The chain uses TRBV13 and TRBJ2-1; D call uncertain. Germline V gene data show CDR1 as PRHDT and CDR2 as FYEKMQ (reference sequence). V lost 8 bases to trimming and J lost 8 bases, with 13 bases between them. The CDR3 totals 12 residues. CDR3 protein: CASGPQVDEQFF. In nucleotides, the CDR3 is TGTGCCAGCGGTCCTCAAGTAGATGAGCAGTTCTTC.

This clonotype has a handful of counts. This rearrangement joins TRBV3-1 to TRBJ2-5; D remains unclear. Germline values: CDR1 LGHDT, CDR2 YNNKEL (reference sequence). Deletions cut 4 bases from V and 7 bases from J, with 10 bases between. The length of the CDR3 is 12 residues. CDR3 sequence (DNA): TGTGCCAGCAGCCCAATAAGCGCGACCCAGTACTTC. Amino acid sequence: CASSPISATQYF.

This clonotype was counted many times. In nucleotides, the CDR3 is TGTGCCAGCAGCACCGGGGCCGGGACAGGGCTCTACGAGCAGTACTTC. It encodes CASSTGAGTGLYEQYF. The chain employs TRBV13 and TRBJ2-7; 9 nucleotides agree with TRBD1. CDR3 size: 16 residues. CDR1 and CDR2 (germline): PRHDT, FYEKMQ (reference sequence). Trimming removed 5 bases from V and 3 bases from J; junction bases left unmatched: 11.

This clonotype has more than one count but fewer than ten. The gene calls are TRBV9 and TRBJ2-3; D tentatively fits TRBD1 or TRBD2 (7 bases each). Germline assignment: CDR1 SGDLS and CDR2 YYNGEE. The CDR3 runs 13 residues. Trimming shortened V by 8 bases and J by 2 bases, and 12 bases separated the two germline ends. The CDR3 region has the DNA TGTGCCAGGGGGGGGACAGACACAGATACGCAGTATTTT. Protein sequence: CARGGTDTDTQYF.

This clonotype occurred many times. The genes are TRBV4-1 and TRBJ1-5, with a tentative D call TRBD1 (5 bases). This CDR3 comprises 13 residues. Trimming shortened V by 1 base and J by 5 bases, and 6 bases separated the two germline ends. Germline loops: CDR1 MGHRA, CDR2 YSYEKL. This chain's CDR3 is CASSQGRDQPQHF. Written as DNA, the CDR3 is TGCGCCAGCAGCCAAGGCAGGGATCAGCCCCAGCATTTT.

This clonotype was seen more than once but under ten times. This chain uses TRBV7-9 with TRBJ1-5, with 7 bases aligning to TRBD1. V was clipped by 1 base and J by 6 bases; unmatched bases: 6. This CDR3 contains 15 residues. Germline-derived CDR1 and CDR2 are SEHNR and FQNEAQ (reference sequence). The CDR3 DNA reads as TGTGCCAGCAGCTTAGGAAGGGGGCAGGGTCAGCCCCAGCATTTT. It specifies CASSLGRGQGQPQHF. Filled out from reference TRBV7-9 and TRBJ1-5, the complete variable domain reads DTGVSQNPRHKITKRGQNVTFRCDPISEHNRLYWYRQTLGQGPEFLTYFQNEAQLEKSRLLSDRFSAERPKGSFSTLEIQRTEQGDSAMYLCASSLGRGQGQPQHFGDGTRLSIL.

This clonotype showed up many times. The chain joins TRBV7-2 to TRBJ2-5, with D possibly being TRBD2 (6 bases). The CDR3 is made up of 14 amino acids. V lost 1 base and J 4 bases, leaving 10 bases between the germline ends. The germline gives CDR1 SGHTA, CDR2 FQGNSA. DNA of the CDR3: TGTGCCAGCAGCTTAGTCGGGGGACCAGAGACCCAGTACTTC. This encodes CASSLVGGPETQYF. The variable domain in full, completed from reference TRBV7-2 and TRBJ2-5, reads GAGVSQSPSNKVTEKGKDVELRCDPISGHTALYWYRQSLGQGLEFLIYFQGNSAPDKSGLPSDRFSAERTGGSVSTLTIQRTQQEDSAVYLCASSLVGGPETQYFGPGTRLLVL.

This chain connects TRBV6-2 or TRBV6-3 to TRBJ2-1, with 10 bases matching TRBD2. J lost 5 bases, V lost 10 bases, and 17 bases had no gene match. CDR3 size: 17 residues. Germline CDR1 MNHEY, CDR2 SVGEGT. CDR3 residues: CATNSGTSAGGHNEQFF. CDR3 bases: TGTGCCACCAACTCCGGGACTAGCGCCGGAGGTCACAATGAGCAGTTCTTC.

This chain uses TRBV11-2 with TRBJ2-2; D might be TRBD1 (6 bases). CDR3 size: 14 residues. V shed 5 bases and J shed 6 bases, with 13 bases lying between them. Germline CDR1 and CDR2: SGHAT and FQNNGV. Here the CDR3 reads CASSISRTAGELFF. Written as DNA, the CDR3 is TGTGCCAGCAGCATATCCCGGACAGCCGGGGAGCTGTTTTTT. The full variable domain, rest sourced from reference TRBV11-2 and TRBJ2-2, is EAGVAQSPRYKIIEKRQSVAFWCNPISGHATLYWYQQILGQGPKLLIQFQNNGVVDDSQLPKDRFSAERLKGVDSTLKIQPAKLEDSAVYLCASSISRTAGELFFGEGSRLTVL.

The chain uses TRBV18 and TRBJ2-2; maybe TRBD1 (5 bases). Trimming stripped 2 bases from V and 2 bases from J, with 9 bases between. Germline assignment: CDR1 KGHSH and CDR2 LQKENI. CDR3 length: 15 amino acids. CDR3 loop: CASSPSRTNTGELFF. CDR3 in DNA: TGTGCCAGCTCACCATCGAGGACAAACACCGGGGAGCTGTTTTTT.

In its sample, this clonotype was seen a few times. The chain combines TRBV10-3 with TRBJ1-1; maybe TRBD1 (6 bases). Trimming left V 11 bases short and J 0 bases short, with 31 bases between. Germline V lookup: CDR1 ENHRY, CDR2 SYGVKD. This CDR3 has 19 residues. CDR3 sequence reads: CALTGELINGIEMNTEAFF. CDR3 DNA: TGTGCCCTGACAGGCGAATTAATAAACGGGATAGAGATGAACACTGAAGCTTTCTTT.

In DNA form, the CDR3 reads TGTGCCAGCAGTTTATCTACCAGGGTTGGCGGAGAAGCTTTCTTT. It is translated as CASSLSTRVGGEAFF. The chain links TRBV28 to TRBJ1-1, with D perhaps matching TRBD1 (5 bases). The germline V gene encodes CDR1 MDHEN and CDR2 SYDVKM. CDR3 length: 15 residues. V gave up 1 base and J gave up 8 bases, with 17 bases separating them.

The chain carries TRBV29-1 and TRBJ2-2; tentatively, D is TRBD1 (6 bases). The CDR3 has 14 amino acids. From germline, CDR1 is SQVTM and CDR2 ANQGSEA. V lost 1 base and J lost 2, with 8 bases in between. The CDR3 loop reads CSVEAGVNTGELFF. The DNA of the CDR3 is TGCAGCGTTGAAGCAGGGGTTAACACCGGGGAGCTGTTTTTT.

The CDR3 DNA is TGCGCCAGCAGCCAGAGCAAGGTCCAGTCGAACACTGAAGCTTTCTTT. Protein product: CASSQSKVQSNTEAFF. The chain has TRBV4-1 and TRBJ1-1; D is ambiguous. CDR3 length: 16 amino acids. Germline V CDR1 and CDR2: MGHRA, YSYEKL. Between the trimmed V and J ends, which lost 3 bases and 1 base, there was a span of 15 bases.

This clonotype showed up just a few times. V usage is TRBV29-1 and J usage is TRBJ1-2, with a weak D call TRBD1 (6 bases). Germline V CDR1 and CDR2: SQVTM, ANQGSEA. The CDR3 has 13 residues. Trimming stripped 2 bases from V and 11 bases from J, with 18 bases between. CDR3 in amino acids: CSVEPTGSGGYTF. The CDR3 DNA reads TGCAGCGTTGAACCTACAGGGTCGGGCGGGTACACCTTC.

The V call is TRBV7-2, the J call TRBJ2-5, with D maybe TRBD1 (6 bases). Trimming cost V 1 base and J 5 bases, with 11 bases left between them. CDR3 length: 14 amino acids. Germline V lookup: CDR1 SGHTA, CDR2 FQGNSA. The CDR3 coding sequence is TGTGCCAGCAGCTTAGTTTACAGGGCGGAGACCCAGTACTTC. It codes for CASSLVYRAETQYF.

This clonotype was seen repeatedly, ten times or more. The rearrangement uses TRBV20-1 and TRBJ2-1; D is unresolved. CDR3 length equals 11 residues. V lost 4 bases and J 9 bases, leaving 10 bases between the germline ends. From germline, CDR1 is DFQATT and CDR2 SNEGSKA (reference sequence). The CDR3, as DNA: TGCAGTGCTACCAGGCAGCCTGAGCAGTTCTTC. Its translation is CSATRQPEQFF.

CDR3: CSAREFGSTGELFF. The CDR3 DNA reads as TGCAGTGCTAGAGAATTTGGCTCCACCGGGGAGCTGTTTTTT. This chain uses TRBV20-1 with TRBJ2-2; D is uncertain. V shed 0 bases and J shed 4 bases, with 9 bases lying between them. The germline V gene has CDR1 DFQATT and CDR2 SNEGSKA (reference sequence). The CDR3 consists of 14 residues.